This passage covers 26 T cell receptor beta chains from one sample sequenced in a study of cytomegalovirus exposure and HLA in healthy donors. Primers included in the PCR were 60 Vbeta and 13 Jbeta primers. The method was immunoSEQ multiplex PCR; TCRdb's version includes in-frame clones alone and lacks a portion of them. This sample has 150,000 to 200,000 clones; over 80% occur once, and the top ten carry 1.2%. The sample taken for sequencing was PBMCs. The source of these receptors is a boy younger than 10 in good health and CMV-seronegative.

This rearrangement joins TRBV5-1 to TRBJ2-3, with 8 bases identical to TRBD2. The trim removed 5 bases at V and 0 bases at J, leaving 5 bases unmatched. The CDR3 sequence is 15 residues long. Germline V gene sequence: CDR1 SGHRS, CDR2 YFSETQ. CDR3 nucleotides: TGCGCCAGCAGATCCGGGGGGGGAAGCACAGATACGCAGTATTTT. Protein product: CASRSGGGSTDTQYF. Filled out from reference TRBV5-1 and TRBJ2-3, the complete variable domain reads KAGVTQTPRYLIKTRGQQVTLSCSPISGHRSVSWYQQTPGQGLQFLFEYFSETQRNKGNFPGRFSGRQFSNSRSEMNVSTLELGDSALYLCASRSGGGSTDTQYFGPGTRLTVL.

The V and J genes are TRBV27 and TRBJ1-6, with TRBD1 matching 7 bases. The CDR3 loop spans 15 amino acids. CDR1 and CDR2 (germline): MNHEY, SMNVEV (reference sequence). Germline trimming cut 0 bases from V and 7 bases from J; bases unmatched to any gene: 3. CDR3: CASSLSGTENSPLHF. For the CDR3, the DNA is TGTGCCAGCAGTTTATCCGGGACAGAGAATTCACCCCTCCACTTT.

The CDR3 reads CASSQGGGSFDNEQFF. The DNA for the CDR3 is TGCGCCAGCAGCCAAGGGGGCGGGAGCTTCGACAATGAGCAGTTCTTC. The chain recombines TRBV4-1 with TRBJ2-1, with 7 bases identical to TRBD2. Germline V gene lookup returns CDR1 MGHRA and CDR2 YSYEKL. The CDR3 length is 16 residues. J was trimmed by 5 bases and V by 1 base; bases with no gene match: 8.

The V and J genes are TRBV27 and TRBJ1-6, with D uncertain. Germline V gene lookup returns CDR1 MNHEY and CDR2 SMNVEV (reference sequence). Trimming pared 4 bases from V and 15 bases from J, leaving 16 bases between. The CDR3 sequence is 13 residues long. The CDR3: CASSSNPTVRLHF. CDR3 in DNA: TGTGCCAGCAGTTCGAACCCCACAGTTCGCCTCCACTTT.

This clone occurred a few times. Other nucleotide sequences in the sample specify the same CDR3. The genes are TRBV5-4 and TRBJ1-1, with D possibly matching TRBD1 (6 bases). From germline, CDR1 is SGHNT and CDR2 YYREEE (reference sequence). Trimming left V 3 bases short and J 1 base short, with 7 bases between. This CDR3 region has 13 residues. CDR3 amino acids: CASSSGQNTEAFF. The DNA for the CDR3 is TGTGCCAGCAGCTCGGGACAGAACACTGAAGCTTTCTTT.

The chain joins TRBV4-1 to TRBJ1-3; 9 positions match TRBD1. Trimming at V came to 4 bases and at J to 4 bases, leaving 5 bases not matched to a gene. The germline V gene has CDR1 MGHRA and CDR2 YSYEKL. The CDR3 totals 15 residues. The chain's CDR3 is CASSRGTGMGNTIYF. Here the CDR3 DNA reads TGCGCCAGCAGCCGGGGGACAGGGATGGGAAACACCATATATTTT.

The V gene is TRBV5-8, the J gene TRBJ1-1, with a tentative D call TRBD1 (6 bases). The CDR3 runs 14 residues. Looked up from germline, CDR1 is SGHTS and CDR2 is YDEGEE. V lost 4 bases and J lost 5, with 15 bases in between. The CDR3 here is CASSAYRVGTEAFF. The CDR3 DNA reads TGTGCCAGCAGCGCATACAGGGTAGGAACTGAAGCTTTCTTT.

The chain combines TRBV5-6 with TRBJ1-1; D might be TRBD1 (5 bases). Trimming took 4 bases from V and 3 from J, leaving 13 bases between them. The CDR3 contains 14 residues. Per the germline V gene, CDR1 is SGHDT and CDR2 is YYEEEE. The CDR3 coding sequence is TGTGCCAGCAGCCCGGGTTCAGGGCACACTGAAGCTTTCTTT. It codes for CASSPGSGHTEAFF.

This CDR3 reads CASSNPGNGYTF. The CDR3, as DNA: TGTGCCAGTAGTAACCCGGGAAATGGCTACACCTTC. The rearrangement links TRBV19 to TRBJ1-2; D uncertain. Germline CDR1 LNHDA, CDR2 SQIVND (reference sequence). This CDR3 comprises 12 residues. V gave up 4 bases and J gave up 6 bases, with 9 bases separating them.

The rearrangement uses TRBV30 and TRBJ2-7; D perhaps matches TRBD2 (5 bases). The V and J ends lost 7 bases and 0 bases respectively, with 13 bases between them. The CDR3 has 13 residues. Germline values: CDR1 GTSNPN, CDR2 SVGIG (reference sequence). DNA of the CDR3: TGTGCCTCGGGTACGGGGAGCTCCTACGAGCAGTACTTC. Protein sequence: CASGTGSSYEQYF.

The chain has TRBV30 and TRBJ1-1; D remains unclear. The CDR3 contains 12 residues. V was pared by 4 bases and J by 0 bases, with 6 bases between. CDR1 and CDR2 from the germline V gene are GTSNPN and SVGIG (reference sequence). In nucleotides, the CDR3 is TGTGCCTGGACCCCGGTGAACACTGAAGCTTTCTTT. Protein sequence: CAWTPVNTEAFF. Supplemented by reference TRBV30 and TRBJ1-1, the full variable domain reads SQTIHQWPATLVQPVGSPLSLECTVEGTSNPNLYWYRQAAGRGLQLLFYSVGIGQISSEVPQNLSASRPQDRQFILSSKKLLLSDSGFYLCAWTPVNTEAFFGQGTRLTVV.

This clone was observed a single time. The chain uses TRBV10-3 and TRBJ2-7; TRBD1 matches 8 bases. This CDR3 has 13 residues. Germline V lookup: CDR1 ENHRY, CDR2 SYGVKD. J gave up 3 bases and V 8 bases, and 6 bases lay outside the gene matches. This CDR3 reads CAIRGGQDYEQYF. The CDR3 DNA sequence: TGTGCCATCCGAGGGGGACAGGACTACGAGCAGTACTTC.

This clone was picked up a small number of times. The rearrangement uses TRBV5-6 and TRBJ2-5; 7 positions agree with TRBD2. Germline V lookup: CDR1 SGHDT, CDR2 YYEEEE. The trim removed 1 base at V and 5 bases at J, leaving 8 bases unmatched. The CDR3 runs to 15 residues. The CDR3 nucleotides are TGTGCCAGCAGCTTGCAGGGAGGGGTCGCGGAGACCCAGTACTTC. It is translated as CASSLQGGVAETQYF. Drawing the rest from reference TRBV5-6 and TRBJ2-5, the complete variable domain is DAGVTQSPTHLIKTRGQQVTLRCSPKSGHDTVSWYQQALGQGPQFIFQYYEEEERQRGNFPDRFSGHQFPNYSSELNVNALLLGDSALYLCASSLQGGVAETQYFGPGTRLLVL.

The rearrangement joins TRBV6-5 to TRBJ2-1, with D possibly being TRBD1 (6 bases). The germline V gene encodes CDR1 MNHEY and CDR2 SVGAGI. This CDR3 region has 13 residues. Trimming stripped 6 bases from V and 8 bases from J, with 14 bases between. Here the CDR3 reads CASRGARRDEQFF. DNA of the CDR3: TGTGCCAGCAGGGGGGCTCGTAGGGATGAGCAGTTCTTC.

The chain couples TRBV5-6 to TRBJ1-4; D is possibly TRBD1 (5 bases). The CDR3 is 15 amino acids. CDR1 SGHDT and CDR2 YYEEEE come from the germline V gene. V was trimmed by 0 bases and J by 1 base, leaving 7 bases between them. The CDR3 protein is CASSLVGQTNEKLFF. CDR3 DNA sequence: TGTGCCAGCAGCTTGGTAGGACAAACTAATGAAAAACTGTTTTTT.

V and J are TRBV7-2 and TRBJ1-2, with D maybe TRBD1 (5 bases). V lost 5 bases to trimming and J lost 5 bases, with 15 bases between them. The CDR3 length is 14 residues. Per the germline V gene, CDR1 is SGHTA and CDR2 is FQGNSA. The CDR3 here is CASSEEGRVYGYTF. The CDR3 coding sequence is TGTGCCAGCAGCGAGGAGGGGAGGGTTTATGGCTACACCTTC. The variable domain in full, with the rest retrieved from reference TRBV7-2 and TRBJ1-2, is GAGVSQSPSNKVTEKGKDVELRCDPISGHTALYWYRQSLGQGLEFLIYFQGNSAPDKSGLPSDRFSAERTGGSVSTLTIQRTQQEDSAVYLCASSEEGRVYGYTFGSGTRLTVV.

The rearrangement links TRBV4-1 to TRBJ2-1, with 9 bases fitting TRBD2. CDR1 MGHRA and CDR2 YSYEKL come from the germline V gene. The CDR3 is 18 residues long. The ends lost 0 bases at V and 8 bases at J; junction bases unmatched: 14. CDR3 region: CASSQDWIPTSGWDEQFF. The CDR3 nucleotides read TGCGCCAGCAGCCAAGATTGGATTCCGACTAGCGGATGGGATGAGCAGTTCTTC.

This clone was seen a handful of times. This chain links TRBV6-5 with TRBJ1-4; no definite D call. Germline values: CDR1 MNHEY, CDR2 SVGAGI. V lost 5 bases and J 0 bases, leaving 4 bases between the germline ends. CDR3 length: 13 amino acids. CDR3 protein: CASSRATNEKLFF. CDR3 in DNA: TGTGCCAGCAGTAGAGCAACTAATGAAAAACTGTTTTTT.

The chain carries TRBV4-1 and TRBJ2-3; 8 bases agree with TRBD2. CDR3 size: 14 residues. The germline V gene encodes CDR1 MGHRA and CDR2 YSYEKL. After removal of 1 base from V and 7 bases from J, the junction contained 4 bases not matched to a gene. The CDR3 DNA reads TGCGCCAGCAGCCAAGTTGGGACTAGTCATACGCAGTATTTT. It is translated as CASSQVGTSHTQYF.

The rearrangement joins TRBV6-1 to TRBJ2-7; TRBD1 agrees at 8 bases. V gave up 6 bases and J gave up 3 bases; unmatched junction bases: 7. The CDR3 contains 14 residues. CDR1 and CDR2 (germline): MNHNS, SASEGT. The CDR3: CASRHRGKGYEQYV. DNA of the CDR3: TGTGCCAGCAGACACAGGGGGAAGGGCTACGAGCAGTACGTC.

This chain uses TRBV5-3 with TRBJ2-3; 8 bases fit TRBD1. TRBV5-3 is filed as an ORF, its function uncertain. This CDR3 has 16 residues. V lost 8 bases to trimming and J lost 0 bases; unmatched junction nucleotides: 11. In nucleotides, the CDR3 is TGTGCCAGGGTGCACACCCGGGACAGGAGCACAGATACGCAGTATTTT. It specifies CARVHTRDRSTDTQYF.

The chain couples TRBV5-8 to TRBJ1-2; D is perhaps TRBD1 (6 bases). In germline, CDR1 is SGHTS, CDR2 YDEGEE. V dropped 4 bases and J dropped 4 bases, with 14 bases sitting between them. The CDR3 totals 14 residues. The CDR3 region has the DNA TGTGCCAGCAGCCACAGACAGGTCCTCTATGGCTACACCTTC. This encodes CASSHRQVLYGYTF.

The chain recombines TRBV6-1 with TRBJ1-6; TRBD1 might be the D (5 bases). The CDR3 loop spans 13 amino acids. CDR1 MNHNS and CDR2 SASEGT come from the germline V gene. Here the CDR3 reads CAGGVVQGSPLHF. The CDR3 DNA sequence: TGTGCAGGCGGGGTTGTCCAGGGTTCACCCCTCCACTTT.

The rearrangement links TRBV9 to TRBJ2-5; 11 nucleotides line up with TRBD2. CDR3 size: 18 residues. The J segment lost 2 bases and the V segment lost 4 bases, leaving 13 bases of the junction unmatched. Germline values: CDR1 SGDLS, CDR2 YYNGEE. Here the CDR3 DNA reads TGTGCCAGCAGCCCCCCCGTGGGACTAGCGGAGGGGCAAGAGACCCAGTACTTC. This codes for CASSPPVGLAEGQETQYF.

The chain employs TRBV30 and TRBJ2-1, with 9 bases that match TRBD2. The germline CDR1 and CDR2 sequences are GTSNPN and SVGIG (reference sequence). With V trimmed by 4 bases and J by 7 bases, 8 bases remained unmatched. This CDR3 comprises 14 residues. The CDR3 reads CAWTPGLAGNEQFF. DNA for the CDR3: TGTGCCTGGACCCCGGGACTAGCTGGTAATGAGCAGTTCTTC. Based on the CDR3 plus reference TRBV30 and TRBJ2-1, the full variable domain is SQTIHQWPATLVQPVGSPLSLECTVEGTSNPNLYWYRQAAGRGLQLLFYSVGIGQISSEVPQNLSASRPQDRQFILSSKKLLLSDSGFYLCAWTPGLAGNEQFFGPGTRLTVL.

This sequence joins TRBV9 and TRBJ1-1, with D unresolved. There are 15 residues in the CDR3. Deletions cut 0 bases from V and 1 base from J, with 10 bases between. Germline lookup yields CDR1 SGDLS and CDR2 YYNGEE. In nucleotides, the CDR3 is TGTGCCAGCAGCGTAGTTCCGGAGTCGAACACTGAAGCTTTCTTT. Translating it yields CASSVVPESNTEAFF.